This entry lists 5 T cell receptor beta chains sequenced from one sample in a study of Graves' ophthalmopathy and Graves' hyperthyroidism. As the template, RNA transcripts were used to amplify TCR beta CDR3 regions. First-round RT-PCR relied on HTBI primers, and a second-round multiplex PCR came next. TCRdb recomputed calls from the multiplex PCR reads with MiXCR, one row per CDR3 protein. The profile covers 580,000 or so distinct CDR3 sequences, with approximately 35% appearing a single time and about 4.1% taken by the ten largest. Sequenced: peripheral blood or thyroid tissue (not recorded which). Receptors originate from an adult man with Graves' hyperthyroidism.

The V and J genes are TRBV7-9 and TRBJ1-4; 10 bases fit TRBD1. V dropped 2 bases and J dropped 8; count of bases not matched to a gene: 8. Germline loops: CDR1 SEHNR, CDR2 FQNEAQ (reference sequence). The CDR3 spans 16 residues. This CDR3 is CASSLSRTGGDEKLFF. The CDR3 region has the DNA TGTGCCAGCAGCTTATCCCGGACAGGGGGGGACGAAAAACTGTTTTTT.

This clonotype was seen more than once but under ten times. The J gene is TRBJ1-1, the V gene TRBV6-6, with D perhaps TRBD1 (5 bases). V shed 6 bases and J shed 5 bases, with 10 bases lying between them. Per germline, CDR1 MNHNY and CDR2 SVGAGI (reference sequence). The CDR3 loop spans 12 amino acids. CDR3 sequence: CASRAGETEAFF. The DNA of the CDR3 is TGTGCCAGCAGGGCGGGGGAGACTGAAGCTTTCTTT.

The chain is built from TRBV7-9 and TRBJ1-2, with a tentative D call TRBD1 (6 bases). The germline V and J ends were trimmed by 0 bases and 7 bases, with 9 bases remaining between them. Germline V gene sequence: CDR1 SEHNR, CDR2 FQNEAQ (reference sequence). There are 13 residues in the CDR3. CDR3 sequence (DNA): TGTGCCAGCAGCTTAGCCAGGGGCATTGGCTACACCTTC. Protein: CASSLARGIGYTF. Full variable domain (outside the CDR3, taken from reference TRBV7-9 and TRBJ1-2): DTGVSQNPRHKITKRGQNVTFRCDPISEHNRLYWYRQTLGQGPEFLTYFQNEAQLEKSRLLSDRFSAERPKGSFSTLEIQRTEQGDSAMYLCASSLARGIGYTFGSGTRLTVV.

The rearrangement joins TRBV9 to TRBJ1-1, with D perhaps matching TRBD1 (5 bases). The germline V gene encodes CDR1 SGDLS and CDR2 YYNGEE. The V gene lost 4 bases and the J gene lost 4 bases, with 17 bases spanning the gap. There are 15 residues in the CDR3. The CDR3 loop is CASSTYGGGSTEAFF. CDR3 nucleotides: TGTGCCAGCAGCACCTACGGTGGGGGAAGCACTGAAGCTTTCTTT.

This clonotype was counted at least ten times. V gene TRBV6-5 combines with J gene TRBJ1-3; 7 bases match TRBD1. The germline V gene encodes CDR1 MNHEY and CDR2 SVGAGI. V was pared by 8 bases and J by 1 base, with 8 bases of the junction left unmatched. The CDR3 has 15 amino acids. CDR3 DNA sequence: TGTGCCAGCGGTCGACAGGGAGTGTCTGGAAACACCATATATTTT. It yields the protein CASGRQGVSGNTIYF.